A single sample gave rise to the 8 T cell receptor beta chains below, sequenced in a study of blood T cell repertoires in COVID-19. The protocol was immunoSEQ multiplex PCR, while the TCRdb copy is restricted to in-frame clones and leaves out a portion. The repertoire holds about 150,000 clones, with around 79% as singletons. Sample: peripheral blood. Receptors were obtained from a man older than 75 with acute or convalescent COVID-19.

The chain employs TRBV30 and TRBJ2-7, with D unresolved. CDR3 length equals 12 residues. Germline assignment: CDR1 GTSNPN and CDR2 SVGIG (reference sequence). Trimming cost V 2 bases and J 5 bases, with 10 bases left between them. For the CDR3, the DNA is TGTGCCTGGAGTTCAGGCATCCACGAGCAGTACTTC. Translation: CAWSSGIHEQYF.

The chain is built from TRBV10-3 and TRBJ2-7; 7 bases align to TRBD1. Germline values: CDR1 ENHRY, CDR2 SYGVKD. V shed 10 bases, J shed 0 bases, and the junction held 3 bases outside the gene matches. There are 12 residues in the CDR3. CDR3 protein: CANGDSSYEQYF. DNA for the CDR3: TGTGCCAACGGGGACAGCTCCTACGAGCAGTACTTC.

This CDR3 is CASSVTGVYEQYF. The CDR3 DNA is TGTGCCAGCAGTGTGACAGGGGTCTACGAGCAGTACTTC. The rearrangement uses TRBV12-3 or TRBV12-4 and TRBJ2-7; 8 nucleotides match TRBD1. V shed 5 bases, J shed 3 bases, and the junction held 3 bases outside the gene matches. The CDR3 loop spans 13 amino acids.

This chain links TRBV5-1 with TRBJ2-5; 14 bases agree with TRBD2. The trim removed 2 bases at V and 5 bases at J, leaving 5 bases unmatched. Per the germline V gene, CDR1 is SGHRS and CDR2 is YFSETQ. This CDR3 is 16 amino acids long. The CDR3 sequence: CASSLGTSGGSETQYF. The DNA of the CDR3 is TGCGCCAGCAGCTTAGGGACTAGCGGGGGAAGTGAGACCCAGTACTTC. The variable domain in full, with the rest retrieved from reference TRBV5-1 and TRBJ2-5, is KAGVTQTPRYLIKTRGQQVTLSCSPISGHRSVSWYQQTPGQGLQFLFEYFSETQRNKGNFPGRFSGRQFSNSRSEMNVSTLELGDSALYLCASSLGTSGGSETQYFGPGTRLLVL.

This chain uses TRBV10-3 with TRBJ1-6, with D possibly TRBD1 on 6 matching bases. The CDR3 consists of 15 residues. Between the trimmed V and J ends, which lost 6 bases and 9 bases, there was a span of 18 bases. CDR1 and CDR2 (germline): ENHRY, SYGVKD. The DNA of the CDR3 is TGTGCCATCAGGGAGACCGGGACATTGGGTTCACCCCTCCACTTT. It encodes CAIRETGTLGSPLHF.

The CDR3 sequence: CASIGTGHNTIYF. The CDR3 nucleotides read TGCGCCAGCATCGGGACAGGGCACAACACCATATATTTT. V and J are TRBV23-1 and TRBJ1-3, with 9 bases matching TRBD1. TRBV23-1 is an open reading frame whose function is uncertain. The CDR3 is made up of 13 amino acids. V dropped 7 bases and J dropped 7; count of bases not matched to a gene: 5.

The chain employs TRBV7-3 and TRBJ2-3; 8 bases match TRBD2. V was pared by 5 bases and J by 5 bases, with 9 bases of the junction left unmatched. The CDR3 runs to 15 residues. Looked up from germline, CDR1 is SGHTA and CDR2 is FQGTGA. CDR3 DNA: TGTGCCAGCAGCCTCTCGGGGGGGCCGGGAGATACGCAGTATTTT. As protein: CASSLSGGPGDTQYF.

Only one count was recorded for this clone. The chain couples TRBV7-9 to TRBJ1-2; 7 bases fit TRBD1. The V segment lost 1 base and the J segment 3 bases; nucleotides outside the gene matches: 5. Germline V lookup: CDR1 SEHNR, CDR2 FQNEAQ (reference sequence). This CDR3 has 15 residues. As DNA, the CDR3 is TGTGCCAGCAGCTTAGAGACAGGGACGCACTATGGCTACACCTTC. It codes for CASSLETGTHYGYTF.